A single sample gave rise to the 7 T cell receptor beta chains below, sequenced in a study of CD8+ T cells in alopecia areata. Sequencing used cDNA as its template, made by extracting RNA and reverse transcribing it. Using immunoSEQ multiplex PCR, the repertoire was profiled, and TCRdb retains in-frame clones only, with some absent. Of roughly 97,000 clones listed, around 45% are singletons. The sequenced sample consisted of CD4+ T cells sorted from blood. These TCRs come from a human donor with alopecia areata.

The V gene is TRBV27, the J gene TRBJ2-7, with TRBD1 matching over 10 bases. Germline CDR1 is MNHEY and CDR2 is SMNVEV (reference sequence). The CDR3 totals 15 residues. The ends lost 6 bases at V and 5 bases at J; junction bases unmatched: 10. CDR3 amino acids: CASSQPGQGFHEQYF. Written as DNA, the CDR3 is TGTGCCAGCAGCCAACCGGGACAGGGGTTCCACGAGCAGTACTTC.

DNA for the CDR3: TGTGCCAGCAGCTTAGGGCAGGGAAGTACTGAAGCTTTCTTT. It specifies CASSLGQGSTEAFF. The chain uses TRBV7-9 and TRBJ1-1, with D possibly being TRBD1 (5 bases). Germline V lookup: CDR1 SEHNR, CDR2 FQNEAQ (reference sequence). The CDR3 has 14 residues. V lost 1 base to trimming and J lost 5 bases, with 11 bases between them.

This clone has more than one count but fewer than ten. The V call is TRBV11-2, the J call TRBJ2-6; D not resolved. V gave up 1 base and J gave up 0 bases, with 4 bases separating them. CDR3 length: 15 amino acids. Germline V gene data show CDR1 as SGHAT and CDR2 as FQNNGV. The CDR3 region has the DNA TGTGCCAGCAGCTTAGTCCACTCTGGGGCCAACGTCCTGACTTTC. As protein: CASSLVHSGANVLTF.

V gene TRBV28 combines with J gene TRBJ2-7; D ambiguous. CDR3 length equals 13 residues. V shed 2 bases and J shed 5 bases, with 10 bases lying between them. Germline V CDR1 and CDR2: MDHEN, SYDVKM. The CDR3 loop is CASSLSGHHEQYF. CDR3 bases: TGTGCCAGCAGTTTAAGTGGGCACCACGAGCAGTACTTC.

This clone was observed once. The CDR3 nucleotides are TGCAGCGTGAGTAACCGGGGGAATAATTCACCCCTCCACTTT. Residues: CSVSNRGNNSPLHF. The V call is TRBV29-1, the J call TRBJ1-6; a weak D match, TRBD1 (5 bases). CDR1 SQVTM and CDR2 ANQGSEA come from the germline V gene. This CDR3 is built from 14 residues. Trimming took off 6 bases at V and 5 bases at J, with 14 bases between the two ends.

The J gene is TRBJ2-7, the V gene TRBV11-2, with 10 bases identical to TRBD2. Germline V CDR1 and CDR2: SGHAT, FQNNGV. CDR3 length equals 17 residues. V was clipped by 5 bases and J by 6 bases; unmatched bases: 16. The CDR3 coding sequence is TGTGCCAGCAGCGACCCCGGCCAACCTAGCGGGAGTATCGAGCAGTACTTC. Protein product: CASSDPGQPSGSIEQYF.

This rearrangement joins TRBV11-2 to TRBJ2-7; possible D gene TRBD1, 7 bases. The germline V gene encodes CDR1 SGHAT and CDR2 FQNNGV. The CDR3 has 14 amino acids. V was pared by 4 bases and J by 2 bases, with 12 bases between. CDR3 nucleotides: TGTGCCAGCAGCTCCAGGGGGGACCCCTACGAGCAGTACTTC. Translated: CASSSRGDPYEQYF.